Shown below are 22 T cell receptor beta chains from a single sample sequenced in a study of vaccination effects on CD4 cells after COVID-19. Assay: immunoSEQ multiplex PCR; the TCRdb copy retains only in-frame clones and omits some. The profile shows tens of thousands of clones, 70% to 85% of them singletons. Investigators separated out CD4+ T cells once around eleven days of culture had passed. These receptors' targets are unknown. The sample in question was CD4+ T cells from PBMCs cultured without peptide, obtained before COVID-19 vaccination. The receptor set was obtained from a human donor who had a prior SARS-CoV-2 infection.

This clone was seen only a few times. The gene calls are TRBV25-1 and TRBJ2-7; D is unclear. The ends were cut back, 1 base at V and 4 bases at J, with 8 bases in the middle. Germline-derived CDR1 and CDR2 are MGHDK and SYGVNS. The CDR3 runs to 13 residues. The CDR3 loop is CASSEFFPYEQYF. The DNA for the CDR3 is TGTGCCAGCAGTGAATTTTTCCCTTACGAGCAGTACTTC.

This clone was seen a handful of times. The chain uses TRBV12-5 and TRBJ1-2; D uncertain. Per germline, CDR1 LGHNT and CDR2 FRNRAP. V was clipped by 7 bases and J by 0 bases, with 15 bases between them. The CDR3 loop spans 15 amino acids. CDR3 DNA sequence: TGTGCTAGTGCCCTTTCGGGGAGGGCTAACTATGGCTACACCTTC. It translates to CASALSGRANYGYTF.

The chain is built from TRBV30 and TRBJ1-1, with a weak D call TRBD1 (5 bases). This CDR3 has 12 amino acids. CDR1 is GTSNPN, CDR2 SVGIG, per germline (reference sequence). V gave up 6 bases and J gave up 8 bases, with 16 bases separating them. The CDR3 DNA sequence: TGTGCCTGTTTGACAGACCACCTCGAAGCTTTCTTT. Its translation is CACLTDHLEAFF.

Only a few counts were recorded for this clone. V is TRBV25-1 and J is TRBJ2-7; D is unresolved. Germline V gives CDR1 MGHDK, CDR2 SYGVNS. Trimming shortened V by 3 bases and J by 3 bases, and 3 bases separated the two germline ends. The CDR3 spans 11 residues. CDR3 coding DNA: TGTGCCAGCAGTGATATCTACGAGCAGTACTTC. Translating it yields CASSDIYEQYF.

The chain joins TRBV10-3 to TRBJ1-1; no clear D. Germline values: CDR1 ENHRY, CDR2 SYGVKD. The CDR3 has 13 residues. V lost 0 bases to trimming and J lost 1 base, with 3 bases between them. The CDR3 bases are TGTGCCATCAGTGAGTCGGAGAACACTGAAGCTTTCTTT. It specifies CAISESENTEAFF.

CDR3 coding DNA: TGTGCCAGCAGTCCGACACTGAACACCGGGGAGCTGTTTTTT. It is translated as CASSPTLNTGELFF. This chain links TRBV3-1 (or the pseudogene TRBV3-2) with TRBJ2-2; D gene ambiguous. V shed 6 bases and J shed 1 base, with 9 bases lying between them. Germline assignment: CDR1 LGHDT and CDR2 YNNKEL (reference sequence). The CDR3 spans 14 residues.

The rearrangement links TRBV3-1 (or the pseudogene TRBV3-2) to TRBJ2-7; 8 nucleotides align to TRBD1. Germline CDR1 and CDR2: LGHDT and YNNKEL (reference sequence). Trimming took 4 bases from V and 5 from J; bases not matched to a gene: 7. CDR3 length: 14 amino acids. The CDR3 spells CASSPTGVPHEQYF. The CDR3 bases are TGTGCCAGCAGCCCGACAGGGGTCCCCCACGAGCAGTACTTC.

V usage is TRBV11-2 and J usage is TRBJ1-6; no firm D call. The CDR3 runs to 15 residues. Trimming took 1 base from V and 8 from J, leaving 12 bases between them. Germline CDR1 is SGHAT and CDR2 is FQNNGV. The CDR3 DNA reads as TGTGCCAGCAGCTTAGTGGCCGGGTTTGATTCACCCCTCCACTTT. This encodes CASSLVAGFDSPLHF.

This clone has only one observation. The chain links TRBV11-3 to TRBJ1-2; possibly TRBD1 for D (6 bases). Between the trimmed V and J ends, which lost 1 base and 3 bases, there was a span of 21 bases. Per the germline V gene, CDR1 is SGHNT and CDR2 is YENEEA. The CDR3 has 18 residues. As DNA, the CDR3 is TGTGCCAGCAGCTTAGTCAGTCGGTTTAGGGGACATGACTATGGCTACACCTTC. This sequence encodes CASSLVSRFRGHDYGYTF.

This sequence joins TRBV28 and TRBJ1-3; no clear D gene. Germline-derived CDR1 and CDR2 are MDHEN and SYDVKM. V shed 4 bases and J shed 4 bases, with 11 bases lying between them. The CDR3 is 14 amino acids. CDR3 sequence reads: CASSSPGSGNTIYF. CDR3 DNA: TGTGCCAGCAGTTCACCGGGGAGCGGAAACACCATATATTTT.

V usage is TRBV6-6 and J usage is TRBJ2-5, with D unclear. Trimming took off 2 bases at V and 3 bases at J, with 1 base between the two ends. CDR1 and CDR2 (germline): MNHNY, SVGAGI (reference sequence). This CDR3 spans 11 amino acids. CDR3 in amino acids: CASSYKETQYF. The CDR3 nucleotides read TGTGCCAGCAGTTACAAAGAGACCCAGTACTTC.

J is TRBJ2-5 and V is TRBV14; 7 bases fit TRBD2. J gave up 4 bases and V 4 bases, and 9 bases lay outside the gene matches. This CDR3 comprises 15 residues. The germline V gene encodes CDR1 SGHDN and CDR2 FVKESK. CDR3 amino acids: CASSLAGVWRETQYF. CDR3 nucleotide sequence: TGTGCCAGCAGCCTGGCGGGAGTTTGGAGAGAGACCCAGTACTTC.

The rearrangement uses TRBV5-1 and TRBJ2-2, with no clear D. V lost 0 bases and J 2 bases, leaving 2 bases between the germline ends. This CDR3 has 13 residues. The V gene's germline CDR1 is SGHRS and CDR2 YFSETQ. The CDR3 nucleotides are TGCGCCAGCAGCTTGGATAACACCGGGGAGCTGTTTTTT. This translates into CASSLDNTGELFF.

The V gene is TRBV5-1, the J gene TRBJ1-1, with TRBD1 identical over 10 bases. Unmatched junction bases numbered 0, after V lost 3 bases and J lost 1 base. The CDR3 totals 14 residues. The germline gives CDR1 SGHRS, CDR2 YFSETQ. In DNA form, the CDR3 reads TGCGCCAGCAGCTGGGACAGGGGGAACACTGAAGCTTTCTTT. Its translation is CASSWDRGNTEAFF.

The chain recombines TRBV12-2 with TRBJ1-2; the DNA was not used to check the table's D call, TRBD1. TRBV12-2 is an annotated pseudogene. The CDR3 consists of 15 residues. In DNA form, the CDR3 reads TGTGCAAGTCGCTGGAGACAGGGGGCCTGTTACGGCTACACCTTC. Its protein product is CASRWRQGACYGYTF.

This chain links TRBV10-3 with TRBJ2-2, with unresolved D. V lost 0 bases and J lost 1, with 9 bases in between. The CDR3 totals 16 residues. The germline V gene encodes CDR1 ENHRY and CDR2 SYGVKD. The CDR3 DNA is TGTGCCATCAGTGAGTCATCCCCTAGGAACACCGGGGAGCTGTTTTTT. Translated, it gives CAISESSPRNTGELFF.

The CDR3 loop reads CASSDGGSYEQYF. CDR3 coding DNA: TGTGCCAGCAGTGACGGCGGGTCCTACGAGCAGTACTTC. The chain joins TRBV2 to TRBJ2-7; D is perhaps TRBD2 (5 bases). This CDR3 has 13 residues. The V end was cut by 3 bases, the J end by 1 base, with 7 bases between. In germline, CDR1 is SNHLY, CDR2 FYNNEI.

The chain combines TRBV5-1 with TRBJ2-7; D is possibly TRBD1 (6 bases). The V end lost 3 bases, the J end lost 3 bases, and 13 bases lay between the germline ends. This CDR3 spans 14 amino acids. Germline CDR1 SGHRS, CDR2 YFSETQ. CDR3 amino acids: CASSSTGAYYEQYF. The CDR3 DNA reads TGCGCCAGCAGCTCGACAGGAGCCTACTACGAGCAGTACTTC.

This clone was counted only a few times. The chain links TRBV4-3 to TRBJ2-3, with no clear D. The CDR3 runs 15 residues. Germline values: CDR1 LGHNA, CDR2 YSLEER. V lost 0 bases and J lost 1, with 8 bases in between. The CDR3 loop is CASSQDPRGTDTQYF. The CDR3 nucleotides are TGCGCCAGCAGCCAAGATCCTAGAGGCACAGATACGCAGTATTTT.

The chain combines TRBV13 with TRBJ2-7; 8 bases are shared with TRBD2. From germline, CDR1 is PRHDT and CDR2 FYEKMQ (reference sequence). This CDR3 is 14 amino acids long. V shed 6 bases, J shed 3 bases, and the junction held 7 bases outside the gene matches. The CDR3 is CASRRGGTSYEQYF. The DNA of the CDR3 is TGTGCCAGCAGACGGGGGGGGACCAGCTACGAGCAGTACTTC. The full variable domain, in which reference TRBV13 and TRBJ2-7 provide the parts outside the CDR3, is AAGVIQSPRHLIKEKRETATLKCYPIPRHDTVYWYQQGPGQDPQFLISFYEKMQSDKGSIPDRFSAQQFSDYHSELNMSSLELGDSALYFCASRRGGTSYEQYFGPGTRLTVT.

The table lists this clone with a few counts. The J gene is TRBJ1-2, the V gene TRBV18; D is unclear. The CDR3 totals 15 residues. Germline V gene sequence: CDR1 KGHSH, CDR2 LQKENI. Between the trimmed V and J ends, which lost 2 bases and 5 bases, there was a span of 15 bases. The CDR3 loop reads CASSPVFSHEYGYTF. The DNA of the CDR3 is TGTGCCAGCTCACCAGTTTTCAGCCACGAATATGGCTACACCTTC.

This clone was seen at least ten times. Additional DNA sequences in this sample encode the identical CDR3. The rearrangement joins TRBV9 to TRBJ2-1; a possible D gene is TRBD2 (5 bases). Germline loops: CDR1 SGDLS, CDR2 YYNGEE. V shed 0 bases and J shed 6 bases, with 7 bases lying between them. CDR3 size: 13 residues. CDR3 sequence reads: CASSVVGSNEQFF. CDR3 DNA sequence: TGTGCCAGCAGCGTAGTAGGGAGCAATGAGCAGTTCTTC.